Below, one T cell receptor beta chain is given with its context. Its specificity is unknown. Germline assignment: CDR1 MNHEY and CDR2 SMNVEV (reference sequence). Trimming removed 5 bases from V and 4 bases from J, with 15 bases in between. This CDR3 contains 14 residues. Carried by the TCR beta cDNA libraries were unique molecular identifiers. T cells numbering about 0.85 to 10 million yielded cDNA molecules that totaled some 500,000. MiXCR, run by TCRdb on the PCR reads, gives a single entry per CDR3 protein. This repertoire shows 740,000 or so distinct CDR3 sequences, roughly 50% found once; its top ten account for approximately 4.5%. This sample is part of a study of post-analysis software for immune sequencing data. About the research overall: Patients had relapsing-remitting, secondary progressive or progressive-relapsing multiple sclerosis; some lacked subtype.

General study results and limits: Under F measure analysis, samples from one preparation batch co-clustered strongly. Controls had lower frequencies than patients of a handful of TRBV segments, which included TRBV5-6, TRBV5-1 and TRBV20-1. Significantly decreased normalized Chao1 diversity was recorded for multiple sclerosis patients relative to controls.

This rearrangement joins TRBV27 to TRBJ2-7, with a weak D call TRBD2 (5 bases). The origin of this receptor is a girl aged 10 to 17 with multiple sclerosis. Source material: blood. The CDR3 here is CASSPTPRRYEQYF. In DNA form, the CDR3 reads TGTGCCAGCAGTCCCACTCCTAGGAGGTACGAGCAGTACTTC.